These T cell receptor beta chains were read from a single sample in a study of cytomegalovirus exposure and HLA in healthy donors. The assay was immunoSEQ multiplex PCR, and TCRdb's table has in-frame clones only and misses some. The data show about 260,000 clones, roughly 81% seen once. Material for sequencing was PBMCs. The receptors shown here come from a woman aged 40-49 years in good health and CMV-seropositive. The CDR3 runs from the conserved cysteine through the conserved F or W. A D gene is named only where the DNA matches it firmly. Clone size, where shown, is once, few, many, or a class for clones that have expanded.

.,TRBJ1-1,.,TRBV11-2,TGTGCCAGCAGCTTAGATGAGGGTGTAGGTGAAGCTTTCTTT,CASSLDEGVGEAFF
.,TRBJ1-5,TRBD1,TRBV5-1,TGCGCCAGCAGCTTGGGACAGGGGGACAATCAGCCCCAGCATTTT,CASSLGQGDNQPQHF
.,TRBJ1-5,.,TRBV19,TGTGCCAGTAGTATGGTAGCAGCAAATCAGCCCCAGCATTTT,CASSMVAANQPQHF
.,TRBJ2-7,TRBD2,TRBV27,TGTGCCAGCAGTTTATCCCTTGGCGGGAGAACCTACGAGCAGTACTTC,CASSLSLGGRTYEQYF
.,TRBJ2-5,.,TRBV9,TGTGCCAGCAGCGAAAGAGGGTCTAGCGCGTACCAAGAGACCCAGTACTTC,CASSERGSSAYQETQYF
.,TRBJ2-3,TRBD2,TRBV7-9,TGTGCCAGCAGCTTAGGGACTAGCGTAAGTGCTAGCACAGATACGCAGTATTTT,CASSLGTSVSASTDTQYF
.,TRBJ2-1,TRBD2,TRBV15,TGTGCCACCAGCAGAGGCATGCGGGAGTGGTTCTTC,CATSRGMREWFF
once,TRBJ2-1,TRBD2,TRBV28,TGTGCCAGCAGTTCGATCGGACTAGGGCAGTTCTTC,CASSSIGLGQFF
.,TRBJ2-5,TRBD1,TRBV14,TGTGCCAGCAGCTCCTACCGGACAGGGGGCCGGGAGACCCAGTACTTC,CASSSYRTGGRETQYF
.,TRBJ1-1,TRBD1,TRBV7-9,TGTGCCAGCAGCGTTGACAGGGTGGGCACTGAAGCTTTCTTT,CASSVDRVGTEAFF
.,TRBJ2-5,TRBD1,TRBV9,TGTGCCAGCAGCCCCGCTGGACAGGGGGAGACCCAGTACTTC,CASSPAGQGETQYF
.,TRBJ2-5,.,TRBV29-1,TGCAGCGCCCTGACTCACCTGAGGGAGACCCAGTACTTC,CSALTHLRETQYF
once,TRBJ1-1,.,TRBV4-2,TGTGCCAGCAGCTCGACCCCCCGAGGCACTGAAGCTTTCTTT,CASSSTPRGTEAFF
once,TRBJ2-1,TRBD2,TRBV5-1,TGCGCCAGCAGCTTGGATGCCGGGAGGAACTACAATGAGCAGTTCTTC,CASSLDAGRNYNEQFF
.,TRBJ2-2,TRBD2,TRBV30,TGTGCCTGGAGGCTAGCGGCTTACACCGGGGAGCTGTTTTTT,CAWRLAAYTGELFF
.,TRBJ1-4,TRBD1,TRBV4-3,TGCGCCAGCAGCCAAGATTTCACAGGGACAGGGGGGACAGTTGAAAAACTGTTTTTT,CASSQDFTGTGGTVEKLFF
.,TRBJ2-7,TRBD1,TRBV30,TGTGCCTGGGGACAGGGAATTCCCTACGAGCAGTACTTC,CAWGQGIPYEQYF
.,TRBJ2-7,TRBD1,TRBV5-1,TGCGCCAGCAGCTTGGCATCGGGGACAGGATCCTACGAGCAGTACTTC,CASSLASGTGSYEQYF
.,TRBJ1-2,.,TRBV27,TGTGCCAGCAGTTTAGCAGGGACTAACTATGGCTACACCTTC,CASSLAGTNYGYTF
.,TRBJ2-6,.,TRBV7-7,TGTGCCAGCAGCTTAGCTGGGGCCAACGGCCTGACTTTC,CASSLAGANGLTF
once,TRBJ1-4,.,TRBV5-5,TGTGCCAGCAGCTTGGTTTCCGCAACTAATGAAAAACTGTTTTTT,CASSLVSATNEKLFF
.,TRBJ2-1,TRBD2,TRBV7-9,TGTGCCAGCAGATCCGGGACTAGCGGGAGTTGGGTAAATGAGCAGTTCTTC,CASRSGTSGSWVNEQFF
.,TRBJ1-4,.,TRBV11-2,TGTGCCAGCAGCTTCGGGCAGGGTAGGGAAAAACTGTTTTTT,CASSFGQGREKLFF
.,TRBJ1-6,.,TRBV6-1,TGTGCCAGCAGTGATCCCCCCGGGAATTCACCCCTCCACTTT,CASSDPPGNSPLHF
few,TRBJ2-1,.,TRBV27,TGTGCCAGCAGCAGCCTGCAGGGTCAGCATGAGCAGTTCTTC,CASSSLQGQHEQFF
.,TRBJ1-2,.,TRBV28,TGTGCCAGCAGTTTTCAGCAGGGTGGGCGAGGCGGCTACACCTTC,CASSFQQGGRGGYTF